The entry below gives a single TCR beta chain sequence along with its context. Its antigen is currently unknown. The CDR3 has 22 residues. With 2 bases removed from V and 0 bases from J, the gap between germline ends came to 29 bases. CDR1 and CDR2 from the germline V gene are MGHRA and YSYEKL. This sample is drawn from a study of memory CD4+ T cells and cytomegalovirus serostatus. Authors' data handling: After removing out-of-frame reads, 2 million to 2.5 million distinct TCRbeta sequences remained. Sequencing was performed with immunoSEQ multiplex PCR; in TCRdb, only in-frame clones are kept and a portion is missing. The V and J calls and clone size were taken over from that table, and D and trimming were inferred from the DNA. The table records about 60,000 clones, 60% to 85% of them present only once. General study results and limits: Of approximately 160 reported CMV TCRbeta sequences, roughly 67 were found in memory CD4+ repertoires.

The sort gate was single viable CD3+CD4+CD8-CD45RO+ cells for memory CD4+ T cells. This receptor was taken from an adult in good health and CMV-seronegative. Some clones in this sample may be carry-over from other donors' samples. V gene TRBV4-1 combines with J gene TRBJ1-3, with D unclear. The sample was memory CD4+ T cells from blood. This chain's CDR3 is CASSQTRTGVLSREYSGNTIYF. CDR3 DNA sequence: TGCGCCAGCAGCCAAACTAGGACCGGGGTCCTTTCGCGGGAATACTCTGGAAACACCATATATTTT.